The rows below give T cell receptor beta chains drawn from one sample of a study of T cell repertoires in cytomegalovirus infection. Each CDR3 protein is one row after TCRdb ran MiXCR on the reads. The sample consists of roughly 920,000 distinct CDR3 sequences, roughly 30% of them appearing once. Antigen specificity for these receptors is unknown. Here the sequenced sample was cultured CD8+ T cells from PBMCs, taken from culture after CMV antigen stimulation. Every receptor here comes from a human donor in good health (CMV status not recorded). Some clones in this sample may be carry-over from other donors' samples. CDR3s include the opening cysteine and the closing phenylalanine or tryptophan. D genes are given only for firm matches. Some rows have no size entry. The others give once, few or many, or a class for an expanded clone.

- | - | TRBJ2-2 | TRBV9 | TGTGCCAGCAGCGCCCTCATTGCCGCCGGGGAGCTGTTTTTT | CASSALIAAGELFF
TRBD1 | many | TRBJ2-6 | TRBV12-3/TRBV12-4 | TGTGCCAGCAGAAGACAGGGGGCCACCTCTGGGGCCAACGTCCTGACTTTC | CASRRQGATSGANVLTF
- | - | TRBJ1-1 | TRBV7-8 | TGTGCCAGCAGCTTAGCGCCAGCGGGCACTGAAGCTTTCTTT | CASSLAPAGTEAFF
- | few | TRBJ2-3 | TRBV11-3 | TGTGCCAGCAGCTCCACGGAATCTAGCACAGATACGCAGTATTTT | CASSSTESSTDTQYF
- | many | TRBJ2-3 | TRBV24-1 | TGTGCCACCAGTGAGTCGTCAGTAACAGATACGCAGTATTTT | CATSESSVTDTQYF
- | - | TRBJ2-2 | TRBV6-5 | TGTGCCAGCAGTTACTCGATTTTCGGCACCGGGGAGCTGTTTTTT | CASSYSIFGTGELFF
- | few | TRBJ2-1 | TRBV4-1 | TGCGCCAGCAGCCAAGATCGAGGCGGGGCCTGGGAGCAGTTCTTC | CASSQDRGGAWEQFF
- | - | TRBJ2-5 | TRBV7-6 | TGTGCCAGCAGCAAGGAGGATCTGGATGCTGGGCGGGGCCTTCGTGAGACCCGGTACTTC | CASSKEDLDAGRGLRETRYF
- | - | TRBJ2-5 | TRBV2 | TGTGCCACCCCCGGAGGCAGCCGGGAGACCCAGTACTTC | CATPGGSRETQYF
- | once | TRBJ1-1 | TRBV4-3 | TGCGCCAGCAGCCAAGGAGGCAGGTTGAACACTGAAGCTTTCTTT | CASSQGGRLNTEAFF
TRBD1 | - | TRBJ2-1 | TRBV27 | TGTGCCAGCAGTTTAATACAGGGGAAAAATGAGCAGTTCTTC | CASSLIQGKNEQFF
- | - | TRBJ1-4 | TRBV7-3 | TGTGCCAGCAGCTTAGTGGGGGCGAAGAATGAAAAACTGTTTTTT | CASSLVGAKNEKLFF
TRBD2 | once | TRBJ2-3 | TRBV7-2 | TGTGCCAGCAGCTTCCCCGGGACTAGCGAGGGGGCCGATTTTACGCAGTATTTT | CASSFPGTSEGADFTQYF
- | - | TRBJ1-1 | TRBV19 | TGTGCCAGTAATATACCGGGATGGAACACTGAAGCTTTCTTT | CASNIPGWNTEAFF
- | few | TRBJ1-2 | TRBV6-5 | TGTGCCACCTCAGGGGTATTGCGCTATGGCTACACCTTC | CATSGVLRYGYTF
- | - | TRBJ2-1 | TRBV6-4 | TGTGCCAGCAGTGACACATTGACAGATAGTAGCTCCTACAATGAGCAGTTCTTC | CASSDTLTDSSSYNEQFF
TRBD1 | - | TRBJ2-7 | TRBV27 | TGTGCCAGCAGTCCGGGACAGGGCTCGTCCGAGCAGTACTTC | CASSPGQGSSEQYF
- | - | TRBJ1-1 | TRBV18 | TGTGCCAGCTCACCACCGGGGACCCTGAACACTGAAGCTTTCTTT | CASSPPGTLNTEAFF
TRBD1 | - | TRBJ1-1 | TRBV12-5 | TGTGCTAGTGGTTTGTGGGGACAGGGGGACACTGAAGCTTTCTTT | CASGLWGQGDTEAFF
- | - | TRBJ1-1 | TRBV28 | TGTGCCAGCACCCCAGGTCTCACTGAAGCTTTCTTT | CASTPGLTEAFF
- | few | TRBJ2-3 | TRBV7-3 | TGTGCCAGCAGCTTACTGTTGAGCACAGATACGCAGTATTTT | CASSLLLSTDTQYF
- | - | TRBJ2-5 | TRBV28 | TGTGCCAGCAGTTTTGAGGGAAAAGAGACCCAGTACTTC | CASSFEGKETQYF
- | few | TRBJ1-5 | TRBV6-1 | TGTGCCAGCAGTGAAGTAGGCCTGTCGAATCAGCCCCAGCATTTT | CASSEVGLSNQPQHF
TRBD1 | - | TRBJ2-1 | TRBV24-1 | TGTGCCACCAGTGATAGGGGACAGTACAATGAGCAGTTCTTC | CATSDRGQYNEQFF